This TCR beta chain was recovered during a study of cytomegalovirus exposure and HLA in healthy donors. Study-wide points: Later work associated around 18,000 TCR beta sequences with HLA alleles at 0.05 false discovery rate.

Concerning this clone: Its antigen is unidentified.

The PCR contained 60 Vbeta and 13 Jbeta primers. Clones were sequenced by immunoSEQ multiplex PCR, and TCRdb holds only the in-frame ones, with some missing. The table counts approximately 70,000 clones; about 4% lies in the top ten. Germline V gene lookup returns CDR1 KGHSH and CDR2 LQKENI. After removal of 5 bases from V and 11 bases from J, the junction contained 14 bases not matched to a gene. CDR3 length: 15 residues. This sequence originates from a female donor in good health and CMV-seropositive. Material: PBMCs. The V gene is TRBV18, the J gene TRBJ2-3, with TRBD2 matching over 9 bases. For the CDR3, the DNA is TGTGCCAGCTCATCCTTAGCGGGAGCGGAGAATAAGCAGTATTTT. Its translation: CASSSLAGAENKQYF. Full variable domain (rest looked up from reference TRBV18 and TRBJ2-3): NAGVMQNPRHLVRRRGQEARLRCSPMKGHSHVYWYRQLPEEGLKFMVYLQKENIIDESGMPKERFSAEFPKEGPSILRIQQVVRGDSAAYFCASSSLAGAENKQYFGPGTRLTVL.